What follows are 21 T cell receptor beta chains derived from one specimen sequenced in a study of tumor-infiltrating lymphocytes in primary liver carcinoma. Constant-region priming of roughly 490 ng total RNA yielded TCR beta cDNA. Three nested multiplex PCR rounds of slightly modified ARM-PCR generated TCR beta libraries. Researchers ran the first two PCR rounds for ten to eleven cycles each with TRBV1-TRBV30 forward primers and a C-beta reverse primer. TCRdb re-called the multiplex PCR reads with MiXCR, one entry per CDR3 protein. The sample has around 170,000 distinct CDR3 sequences; about 60% are singletons. Germline DNA was extracted too, while blood RNA derived from unsorted whole blood. The sample taken for sequencing was peripheral blood. The origin of the receptors is a man aged 40-49 years with primary liver carcinoma and hepatitis B virus infection.

This clonotype is a singleton in its sample. The conserved closing phenylalanine or tryptophan is absent in this CDR3, likely reflecting a read error. The rearrangement uses TRBV12-3 or TRBV12-4 and TRBJ1-1; D possibly corresponds to TRBD1 (5 bases). V lost 7 bases to trimming and J lost 8 bases, with 20 bases between them. The CDR3 has 14 residues. In nucleotides, the CDR3 is TGTGCCAGCATTGGGTCGGGGCTTCTCGGGGAAGCTTTCATT. Translation gives CASIGSGLLGEAFI.

This chain connects TRBV12-3 or TRBV12-4 to TRBJ2-5; maybe TRBD2 (6 bases). With 8 bases removed from V and 5 bases from J, the gap between germline ends came to 18 bases. The CDR3 spans 14 residues. CDR3 coding DNA: TGTGCCAGCCGCCCGGGACTCGGAGGGGAGACCCAGTACTTC. This codes for CASRPGLGGETQYF.

Points on this clonotype: Since the CDR3 does not end with the conserved phenylalanine or tryptophan, this likely comes from a read error. The chain recombines TRBV11-2 with TRBJ2-5; 10 bases match TRBD2. From germline, CDR1 is SGHAT and CDR2 FQNNGV. J gave up 4 bases and V 4 bases, and 9 bases lay outside the gene matches. The CDR3 extends over 16 amino acids. CDR3 coding DNA: TGTGCCAGCAGCTCCCTAGCGGGAGAATACCCAGAGACCCAGTACTGC. It translates to CASSSLAGEYPETQYC.

The chain links TRBV20-1 to TRBJ2-1; TRBD2 matches at 7 bases. J lost 5 bases, V lost 3 bases, and 4 bases had no gene match. This CDR3 contains 13 residues. Germline CDR1 is DFQATT and CDR2 is SNEGSKA (reference sequence). DNA of the CDR3: TGCAGTGCTAGCCAGGGAGGGAACAATGAGCAGTTCTTC. Translated, it gives CSASQGGNNEQFF.

As regards this clonotype: With a much larger clone just one base away, this may be a read error. V is TRBV12-3 or TRBV12-4 and J is TRBJ2-2; 11 bases map to TRBD2. J gave up 5 bases and V 6 bases, and 11 bases lay outside the gene matches. CDR3 length: 17 amino acids. The CDR3 DNA reads as TGTGCCAGCAGCACCCATTTACTAGCGGGAGATACCGGGGAGCTGTTTTTT. Amino acids: CASSTHLLAGDTGELFF.

Details on this clonotype: This is likely a read error, given that the CDR3 carries no conserved phenylalanine or tryptophan at its end. The rearrangement joins TRBV11-2 to TRBJ2-7; tentative D call: TRBD1 (5 bases). The CDR3 covers 14 residues. CDR1 SGHAT and CDR2 FQNNGV come from the germline V gene. DNA of the CDR3: TGTGCCAACAGCTTAACCGACAGAGTCTACGAGCAGTACTAC. Protein product: CANSLTDRVYEQYY.

This chain joins TRBV29-1 and TRBJ1-2, with D possibly being TRBD1 (6 bases). Germline CDR1 and CDR2: SQVTM and ANQGSEA. CDR3 length: 11 residues. V was shortened by 6 bases and J by 6 bases, with 11 bases between the two germline ends. For the CDR3, the DNA is TGCAGCGTGTACAGGGAGGATGGCTACACCTTC. Protein product: CSVYREDGYTF.

This chain uses TRBV11-1 with TRBJ2-5; TRBD2 might be the D (5 bases). V was cut by 7 bases and J by 2 bases, with 11 bases left in between. Looked up from germline, CDR1 is SGHAT and CDR2 is FQDESV (reference sequence). The CDR3 totals 13 residues. CDR3 loop: CASILGGQETQYF. The CDR3 DNA sequence: TGTGCCAGCATTCTGGGCGGGCAAGAGACCCAGTACTTC.

This clonotype was seen only a few times. The chain joins TRBV29-1 to TRBJ1-2, with a weak D call TRBD1 (6 bases). With 4 bases removed from V and 8 bases from J, the gap between germline ends came to 17 bases. Per germline, CDR1 SQVTM and CDR2 ANQGSEA. This CDR3 is built from 13 residues. CDR3 sequence reads: CSVVGAGAEGYTF. The CDR3 DNA sequence: TGCAGCGTTGTTGGGGCAGGGGCCGAGGGCTACACCTTC.

This clonotype came up many times. This CDR3 is CSVLVNAGVETQYF. CDR3 in DNA: TGCAGCGTTCTTGTTAACGCAGGGGTAGAGACCCAGTACTTC. The rearrangement joins TRBV29-1 to TRBJ2-5; D may be TRBD1 (6 bases). The germline V and J ends were trimmed by 5 bases and 4 bases, with 17 bases remaining between them. CDR3 size: 14 residues. CDR1 and CDR2 from the germline V gene are SQVTM and ANQGSEA. Combining the CDR3 with reference TRBV29-1 and TRBJ2-5 gives the whole variable domain SAVISQKPSRDICQRGTSLTIQCQVDSQVTMMFWYRQQPGQSLTLIATANQGSEATYESGFVIDKFPISRPNLTFSTLTVSNMSPEDSSIYLCSVLVNAGVETQYFGPGTRLLVL.

This chain links TRBV12-3 or TRBV12-4 with TRBJ1-5; no firm D call. V lost 5 bases and J 9 bases, leaving 17 bases between the germline ends. The CDR3 is 14 residues long. CDR3 bases: TGTGCCAGCAGTCCATCCAGGAGGTCAGGGCCCCAGCATTTT. The encoded protein is CASSPSRRSGPQHF.

The chain links TRBV11-2 to TRBJ2-5; D possibly corresponds to TRBD2 (6 bases). The CDR3 sequence is 14 residues long. Germline loops: CDR1 SGHAT, CDR2 FQNNGV. Trimming removed 5 bases from V and 5 bases from J, with 15 bases in between. CDR3 sequence reads: CASSPRGSVETQYF. The CDR3 DNA follows: TGTGCCAGCAGCCCACGGGGGTCGGTGGAGACCCAGTACTTC.

To note about this clonotype: Since the CDR3 does not end with the conserved phenylalanine or tryptophan, this likely comes from a read error. The chain links TRBV5-4 to TRBJ2-1; TRBD1 agrees at 9 bases. The junction had 5 bases not matched to a gene; V was cut back by 4 bases and J by 6 bases. The CDR3 spans 14 residues. Germline CDR1 is SGHNT and CDR2 is YYREEE (reference sequence). The CDR3 DNA follows: TGTGCCAGCAGCCTACAGGGGGCTGGCAATGAGCAGTTCTTA. Translated: CASSLQGAGNEQFL.

The table lists this clonotype with many counts. The V gene is TRBV11-2, the J gene TRBJ2-5, with 8 bases that match TRBD1. CDR1 and CDR2 (germline): SGHAT, FQNNGV. Losses at the gene ends were 4 bases for V and 3 bases for J; bases not matched to a gene: 7. This CDR3 contains 15 residues. The CDR3 loop is CASSSALTGEETQYF. The CDR3 DNA reads as TGTGCCAGCAGCTCAGCCCTGACAGGGGAAGAGACCCAGTACTTC. Based on the CDR3 plus reference TRBV11-2 and TRBJ2-5, the full variable domain is EAGVAQSPRYKIIEKRQSVAFWCNPISGHATLYWYQQILGQGPKLLIQFQNNGVVDDSQLPKDRFSAERLKGVDSTLKIQPAKLEDSAVYLCASSSALTGEETQYFGPGTRLLVL.

The gene calls are TRBV10-2 and TRBJ1-2; TRBD1 aligns across 9 bases. Per germline, CDR1 WSHSY and CDR2 SAAADI. There are 14 residues in the CDR3. The ends lost 10 bases at V and 2 bases at J; junction bases unmatched: 8. CDR3 DNA: TGCGCCACCCGGGACAGGGCAAACAACTATGGCTACACCTTC. Protein sequence: CATRDRANNYGYTF.

This clonotype has at least ten counts. The chain combines TRBV11-2 with TRBJ2-1; possibly TRBD2 for D (5 bases). Germline loops: CDR1 SGHAT, CDR2 FQNNGV. The CDR3 extends over 15 amino acids. Trimming left V 2 bases short and J 5 bases short, with 13 bases between. The CDR3 DNA reads as TGTGCCAGCAGCTTATCGAGCGGACCCCACAATGAGCAGTTCTTC. Encoded protein: CASSLSSGPHNEQFF.

The genes are TRBV2 and TRBJ2-1, with D perhaps matching TRBD1 or TRBD2 (6 bases each). CDR1 and CDR2 (germline): SNHLY, FYNNEI. CDR3 length equals 17 residues. Trimming took 2 bases from V and 0 from J, leaving 14 bases between them. The CDR3 region has the DNA TGTGCCAGCAGTGAAAAGGGGGGCGATCCCTCCTACAATGAGCAGTTCTTC. Translating gives CASSEKGGDPSYNEQFF.

Written as DNA, the CDR3 is TGTGCCAGCAGCCAGACTACAGGGGGCGCAGATACGCAGTATTTT. This translates into CASSQTTGGADTQYF. V and J are TRBV4-2 and TRBJ2-3; 9 bases are shared with TRBD1. Germline V CDR1 and CDR2: LGHNA, YNFKEQ. This CDR3 has 15 amino acids. J lost 4 bases, V lost 3 bases, and 5 bases had no gene match.

Comments on this clonotype: Its ends do not fully match the called genes, so a read error is possible. The rearrangement uses TRBV6-5 and TRBJ2-2, with 7 nucleotides matching TRBD2. The CDR3 extends over 12 amino acids. Per the germline V gene, CDR1 is MNHEY and CDR2 is SVGAGI. The CDR3: CASSRMSGELCF. The CDR3 DNA follows: TGTGCCAGCAGTAGGATGAGCGGGGAGCTGTGTTTT.

Turning to this clonotype: The junction does not match germline at one end; this may be a read error. The gene calls are TRBV6-5 and TRBJ1-5; D unresolved. The CDR3 length is 13 residues. Looked up from germline, CDR1 is MNHEY and CDR2 is SVGAGI. The CDR3 sequence: CASRADPGQPQNF. DNA for the CDR3: TGTGCCAGCAGGGCGGACCCAGGTCAGCCCCAGAATTTT.

To note about this clonotype: A read error is possible here, since a much larger clone lies one base away. This chain uses TRBV4-2 with TRBJ2-1; 7 bases agree with TRBD2. Germline loops: CDR1 LGHNA, CDR2 YNFKEQ. This CDR3 contains 15 residues. DNA of the CDR3: TGTGCCAGCAGCCAAGGGGATGCGGGGGTGGGTGAGCGGTTCTTC. Translating gives CASSQGDAGVGERFF.